A single sample is the source of the 30 T cell receptor beta chains below, sequenced in a study of cytomegalovirus exposure and HLA in healthy donors. The primer mix had 60 Vbeta and 13 Jbeta primers. Sequencing was performed with immunoSEQ multiplex PCR; in TCRdb, only in-frame clones are kept and a portion is missing. The table lists 150,000 to 200,000 clones, 80% to 90% of them singletons. The sequenced material came from PBMCs. All receptors come from a man younger than 35 in good health and CMV-seropositive.

This chain connects TRBV6-5 to TRBJ1-2; maybe TRBD1 (6 bases). The germline V gene has CDR1 MNHEY and CDR2 SVGAGI. Trimming removed 2 bases from V and 4 bases from J, with 8 bases in between. The CDR3 extends over 13 amino acids. The CDR3 coding sequence is TGTGCCAGCAGTTACCGAGGGGGCTATGGCTACACCTTC. Protein: CASSYRGGYGYTF.

J is TRBJ2-5 and V is TRBV6-1; D ambiguous. This CDR3 is built from 11 residues. Germline V gene data show CDR1 as MNHNS and CDR2 as SASEGT. The ends were cut back, 6 bases at V and 4 bases at J, with 6 bases in the middle. CDR3 region: CASRVGETQYF. As DNA, the CDR3 is TGTGCCAGCAGGGTCGGAGAGACCCAGTACTTC.

This rearrangement joins TRBV11-2 to TRBJ2-7; TRBD1 aligns across 7 bases. This CDR3 comprises 15 residues. CDR1 is SGHAT, CDR2 FQNNGV, per germline. Trimming removed 3 bases from V and 6 bases from J; junction bases left unmatched: 11. CDR3: CASSFHRGWSREQYF. For the CDR3, the DNA is TGTGCCAGCAGCTTTCACAGGGGATGGTCTCGCGAGCAGTACTTC.

The chain is built from TRBV4-1 and TRBJ2-5, with D perhaps matching TRBD2 (5 bases). CDR1 and CDR2 from the germline V gene are MGHRA and YSYEKL. The V and J ends lost 4 bases and 5 bases respectively, with 11 bases between them. The CDR3 loop spans 13 amino acids. DNA for the CDR3: TGCGCCAGCAGCCCACTAGTAGGTGAGACCCAGTACTTC. Residues: CASSPLVGETQYF.

This chain connects TRBV19 to TRBJ2-7, with 8 bases aligning to TRBD2. The CDR3 spans 16 residues. Germline V gene sequence: CDR1 LNHDA, CDR2 SQIVND (reference sequence). The junction had 9 bases not matched to a gene; V was cut back by 5 bases and J by 0 bases. The CDR3 DNA sequence: TGTGCCAGTAGTCCACGGGTAGCGGGGTACTCCTACGAGCAGTACTTC. This encodes CASSPRVAGYSYEQYF. Based on the CDR3 plus reference TRBV19 and TRBJ2-7, the full variable domain is DGGITQSPKYLFRKEGQNVTLSCEQNLNHDAMYWYRQDPGQGLRLIYYSQIVNDFQKGDIAEGYSVSREKKESFPLTVTSAQKNPTAFYLCASSPRVAGYSYEQYFGPGTRLTVT.

This chain uses TRBV5-8 with TRBJ2-5, with 10 bases matching TRBD1. Germline values: CDR1 SGHTS, CDR2 YDEGEE. V lost 4 bases, J lost 4 bases, and 4 bases stayed unmatched. The CDR3 is 14 residues long. The CDR3 coding sequence is TGTGCCAGCAGCACTGGACAGGGGGTAGAGACCCAGTACTTC. Amino acids: CASSTGQGVETQYF.

The V call is TRBV4-3, the J call TRBJ2-1, with D possibly being TRBD2 (5 bases). Germline-derived CDR1 and CDR2 are LGHNA and YSLEER. Trimming removed 3 bases at V and 2 bases at J, with 23 bases between. This CDR3 is 19 amino acids long. CDR3 DNA sequence: TGCGCCAGCAGCCAGGAACGAACCCTGGACGGGGTGGCCTACAATGAGCAGTTCTTC. This codes for CASSQERTLDGVAYNEQFF.

This clone was detected once. As DNA, the CDR3 is TGTGCCAGCAGCTTACCCCCGCCGGACACTGAAGCTTTCTTT. The encoded protein is CASSLPPPDTEAFF. This sequence joins TRBV7-9 and TRBJ1-1; no clear D gene. The V end was cut by 2 bases, the J end by 3 bases, with 10 bases between. Germline CDR1 SEHNR, CDR2 FQNEAQ (reference sequence). The CDR3 sequence is 14 residues long.

V usage is TRBV6-5 and J usage is TRBJ1-2; TRBD1 might be the D (5 bases). V lost 8 bases and J 5 bases, leaving 21 bases between the germline ends. The germline CDR1 and CDR2 sequences are MNHEY and SVGAGI. The CDR3 runs 15 residues. The CDR3 DNA sequence: TGTGCCAGCTCAGGGATTTTTTCGGAGATATATGGCTACACCTTC. The encoded protein is CASSGIFSEIYGYTF.

The chain employs TRBV6-5 and TRBJ2-1; TRBD2 might be the D (6 bases). Germline V gene sequence: CDR1 MNHEY, CDR2 SVGAGI. This CDR3 is 16 amino acids long. Deletions cut 4 bases from V and 7 bases from J, with 20 bases between. CDR3 nucleotides: TGTGCCAGCAGTTTCCATCTAGGATTTGGGGGGAATGAGCAGTTCTTC. It translates to CASSFHLGFGGNEQFF.

The chain is built from TRBV6-1 and TRBJ2-2; 8 positions agree with TRBD2. The junction had 6 bases not matched to a gene; V was cut back by 7 bases and J by 8 bases. From germline, CDR1 is MNHNS and CDR2 SASEGT. This CDR3 contains 13 residues. The CDR3: CASTWLAGGELFF. For the CDR3, the DNA is TGTGCCAGCACGTGGCTAGCGGGTGGGGAGCTGTTTTTT.

In its sample, this clone was seen a few times. J is TRBJ2-1 and V is TRBV5-6; D is perhaps TRBD1 (6 bases). V shed 6 bases and J shed 2 bases, with 12 bases lying between them. Per germline, CDR1 SGHDT and CDR2 YYEEEE. The CDR3 spans 14 residues. The CDR3 DNA sequence: TGTGCCAGCACCGAACAGGGAACCTACAATGAGCAGTTCTTC. Its translation: CASTEQGTYNEQFF.

The DNA for the CDR3 is TGTGCCAGCAGTGGGGGGACTTTGGTCACCGGGGAGCTGTTTTTT. Protein sequence: CASSGGTLVTGELFF. The chain carries TRBV27 and TRBJ2-2; the D gene is possibly TRBD2 (6 bases). CDR1 and CDR2 (germline): MNHEY, SMNVEV (reference sequence). V was trimmed by 5 bases and J by 4 bases, leaving 14 bases between them. This CDR3 is built from 15 residues.

The table lists this clone with a few counts. The J gene is TRBJ1-6, the V gene TRBV5-1, with D unclear. This CDR3 has 15 residues. Germline V gene data show CDR1 as SGHRS and CDR2 as YFSETQ. V dropped 3 bases and J dropped 9 bases, with 16 bases sitting between them. In DNA, the CDR3 is TGCGCCAGCAGCTGGGGAGAAGGTCGGAGTTCACCCCTCCACTTT. Protein product: CASSWGEGRSSPLHF.

V is TRBV7-9 and J is TRBJ1-1; TRBD1 is a possible D gene (5 bases). V was trimmed by 5 bases and J by 4 bases, leaving 20 bases between them. The germline CDR1 and CDR2 sequences are SEHNR and FQNEAQ (reference sequence). This CDR3 region has 16 residues. The CDR3 DNA reads as TGTGCCAGCAGCGACCATAAACGTCGGGGGGGCACTGAAGCTTTCTTT. It is translated as CASSDHKRRGGTEAFF.

The rearrangement joins TRBV5-1 to TRBJ1-2, with 9 bases matching TRBD1. Germline values: CDR1 SGHRS, CDR2 YFSETQ. This CDR3 contains 15 residues. J lost 4 bases, V lost 4 bases, and 8 bases had no gene match. CDR3 sequence: CASSDTGGNGYGYTF. CDR3 DNA: TGCGCCAGCAGCGACACAGGGGGCAACGGCTATGGCTACACCTTC.

The J gene is TRBJ1-2, the V gene TRBV9; maybe TRBD1 (6 bases). The V and J ends lost 0 bases and 8 bases respectively, with 14 bases between them. Germline-derived CDR1 and CDR2 are SGDLS and YYNGEE. This CDR3 is built from 14 residues. CDR3 sequence (DNA): TGTGCCAGCAGCGTAGTACAGGGAATAGACGGCTACACCTTC. Translating gives CASSVVQGIDGYTF. The complete variable domain, with remaining parts taken from reference TRBV9 and TRBJ1-2, reads DSGVTQTPKHLITATGQRVTLRCSPRSGDLSVYWYQQSLDQGLQFLIQYYNGEERAKGNILERFSAQQFPDLHSELNLSSLELGDSALYFCASSVVQGIDGYTFGSGTRLTVV.

In this sample, this clone turned up once. This chain uses TRBV29-1 with TRBJ2-3; 7 nucleotides agree with TRBD2. The CDR3 consists of 13 residues. CDR1 is SQVTM, CDR2 ANQGSEA, per germline. J lost 2 bases, V lost 3 bases, and 2 bases had no gene match. CDR3 bases: TGCAGCGTTGACGCGGGAGACACAGATACGCAGTATTTT. This translates into CSVDAGDTDTQYF.

The J gene is TRBJ1-5, the V gene TRBV7-9; possible D gene TRBD1, 5 bases. Germline CDR1 and CDR2: SEHNR and FQNEAQ (reference sequence). Trimming removed 7 bases at V and 5 bases at J, with 15 bases between. This CDR3 spans 14 amino acids. The CDR3 here is CASTDRTGDQPQHF. CDR3 nucleotides: TGTGCCAGCACGGACCGAACAGGAGATCAGCCCCAGCATTTT.

The chain carries TRBV6-1 and TRBJ1-2; 8 bases agree with TRBD1. Germline values: CDR1 MNHNS, CDR2 SASEGT. V was pared by 5 bases and J by 3 bases, with 5 bases of the junction left unmatched. This CDR3 contains 14 residues. The CDR3 protein is CASSRQGSYYGYTF. CDR3 DNA sequence: TGTGCCAGCAGTAGACAGGGGTCATACTATGGCTACACCTTC.

This CDR3 is CASTMGGGKNIQYF. The CDR3 DNA reads as TGTGCCAGTACCATGGGGGGAGGCAAAAACATTCAGTACTTC. The V gene is TRBV19, the J gene TRBJ2-4; D is perhaps TRBD2 (6 bases). Germline CDR1 and CDR2: LNHDA and SQIVND (reference sequence). With 7 bases removed from V and 3 bases from J, the gap between germline ends came to 13 bases. The CDR3 is made up of 14 amino acids.

This clone was counted between two and nine times. The gene calls are TRBV4-1 and TRBJ2-7; TRBD2 might be the D (6 bases). CDR1 is MGHRA, CDR2 YSYEKL, per germline. V lost 0 bases and J 3 bases, leaving 12 bases between the germline ends. The CDR3 contains 15 residues. DNA of the CDR3: TGCGCCAGCAGCCAAGACGGGACTGTCCTCTACGAGCAGTACTTC. Protein sequence: CASSQDGTVLYEQYF.

Note on this clone: The junction shows a germline mismatch at one end, possibly a read error. This chain joins TRBV10-3 and TRBJ1-1; a possible D gene is TRBD1 (6 bases). The CDR3 has 13 amino acids. CDR1 is ENHRY and CDR2 is SYGVKD in the germline V gene. The CDR3 coding sequence is TGTGCCAACAGTCCCCAGGGGATCACTGAAGCTTTCTTT. Translating it yields CANSPQGITEAFF.

This sequence joins TRBV29-1 and TRBJ1-2, with 7 nucleotides matching TRBD1. Per the germline V gene, CDR1 is SQVTM and CDR2 is ANQGSEA. The CDR3 extends over 16 amino acids. The V and J ends lost 4 bases and 8 bases, in that order; junction bases with no gene match: 19. The CDR3 loop reads CSVGLTGRHLSAGYTF. CDR3 coding DNA: TGCAGCGTTGGTTTGACAGGGCGGCACTTGTCGGCAGGCTACACCTTC.

The chain recombines TRBV10-3 with TRBJ1-3; possibly TRBD1 for D (5 bases). This CDR3 is 15 amino acids long. Per the germline V gene, CDR1 is ENHRY and CDR2 is SYGVKD. Trimming stripped 0 bases from V and 4 bases from J, with 10 bases between. CDR3 DNA sequence: TGTGCCATCAGTGAGTCGAAGGGGCAGGGAAACACCATATATTTT. Translating it yields CAISESKGQGNTIYF.

The rearrangement joins TRBV10-3 to TRBJ2-7; 10 positions match TRBD1. The V gene end was trimmed by 2 bases and the J gene end by 3 bases; junction bases not matched to a gene: 4. Germline CDR1 and CDR2: ENHRY and SYGVKD. The CDR3 contains 15 residues. CDR3 coding DNA: TGTGCCATCAGTGAGCCGGGACAGGGGTACTACGAGCAGTACTTC. As protein: CAISEPGQGYYEQYF.

V gene TRBV2 combines with J gene TRBJ2-1, with TRBD1 as a possible D gene (7 bases). Trimming took 5 bases from V and 7 from J, leaving 15 bases between them. CDR3 size: 14 residues. Germline-derived CDR1 and CDR2 are SNHLY and FYNNEI. Here the CDR3 reads CASSPAGGRNEQFF. Written as DNA, the CDR3 is TGTGCCAGCAGTCCGGCAGGGGGGAGGAATGAGCAGTTCTTC.

The chain links TRBV7-9 to TRBJ2-7, with 7 positions matching TRBD1. The CDR3 length is 15 residues. With V trimmed by 1 base and J by 1 base, 4 bases remained unmatched. CDR1 and CDR2 from the germline V gene are SEHNR and FQNEAQ (reference sequence). Here the CDR3 reads CASSLGPTGSYEQYF. DNA for the CDR3: TGTGCCAGCAGCTTAGGTCCGACAGGGTCCTACGAGCAGTACTTC.

The chain couples TRBV6-1 to TRBJ2-2, with D possibly being TRBD1 (5 bases). The V and J ends lost 3 bases and 0 bases respectively, with 5 bases between them. Germline values: CDR1 MNHNS, CDR2 SASEGT. This CDR3 contains 14 residues. The CDR3: CASSDRANTGELFF. The CDR3 DNA follows: TGTGCCAGCAGTGACAGGGCGAACACCGGGGAGCTGTTTTTT.

The genes are TRBV28 and TRBJ2-7; 9 nucleotides align to TRBD1. Germline lookup yields CDR1 MDHEN and CDR2 SYDVKM. V lost 5 bases, J lost 2 bases, and 13 bases stayed unmatched. The CDR3 has 17 residues. The CDR3 here is CASSQRPGQGSTYEQYF. The CDR3 nucleotides are TGTGCCAGCAGTCAACGCCCGGGACAGGGTTCTACCTACGAGCAGTACTTC. Supplemented by reference TRBV28 and TRBJ2-7, the full variable domain reads DVKVTQSSRYLVKRTGEKVFLECVQDMDHENMFWYRQDPGLGLRLIYFSYDVKMKEKGDIPEGYSVSREKKERFSLILESASTNQTSMYLCASSQRPGQGSTYEQYFGPGTRLTVT.